This T cell receptor beta chain derives from a study of T-cell memory formation after mild COVID-19 listed by TCRdb under 2021. Some background on the complete study: Most TCR sequence clusters were specific to one of the two donors. Longitudinal TCRalpha and TCRbeta repertoire sequencing tracked T-cell clones expanding and contracting after mild COVID-19 in a couple of donors. Two young, previously healthy adult volunteers made up the cohort, one male and one female.

Ficoll-Paque density gradient centrifugation was the method used to isolate PBMCs. Results the study describes overall, beyond this receptor: Contracting CD4+ clones were found mainly in CM and EM memory subsets, while CD8+ clones were enriched in EMRA. The study included only a couple of mild cases, and larger cohorts that include severe cases with pre-infection samples were judged to be necessary. Clones contracting from day 15 to 85 had balanced CD4/CD8 phenotypes, while a second wave expanding from day 15 to 37 was biased towards CD4+. SARS-CoV-2 specificity was not confirmed for the second-wave clones peaking on day 37. Some responding clones were found in pre-infection memory, which suggests that pre-existing cross-reactive memory T cells took part in the SARS-CoV-2 response.

V and J are truncated by 1 base and 1 base respectively, leaving an intervening sequence of 5 bases. Including the terminal cysteine and phenylalanine, the CDR3 comprises 13 residues. Only the CDR3 part of the read is kept: 39 bases, read in frame from the first base. From a lookup of the germline V gene, CDR1 and CDR2 are SGHRS and YFSETQ. A remark on this clonotype: Its antigen is still unknown. The record has no base qualities; no much larger clone is one base away.

TCRdb records Illumina NovaSeq 6000 as the sequencer. cDNA libraries for TCRalpha and TCRbeta were prepared by 5'RACE using constant-segment primers, with sample barcodes and unique molecular identifiers added. Trizol reagent was used to extract RNA from every sample. The libraries were amplified in two PCR steps, and the second step added a second sample barcode and Illumina TruSeq adapters. The libraries were sequenced on an Illumina NovaSeq using 2 x 150 bp paired-end reads. In the paper's pipeline: With migec v1.2.7, reads were demultiplexed and then collapsed into UMI-guided consensus sequences. With mixcr v2.1.11, UMI consensuses were aligned to TRA and TRB V and J templates and assembled into clonotypes. Clonotypes were classified as expanded or contracted when called significant by both edgeR and NoisET, with noise models trained on biological replicates. For edgeR calls, the thresholds were a false discovery rate-adjusted p below 0.01 and a log2 fold-change of 1. PCA with hierarchical clustering of max-normalized trajectories of the 1000 most abundant clonotypes was used as exploratory dynamics analysis. The CD4 or CD8 phenotype of responding clones was assigned using the separately sequenced CD4+ and CD8+ repertoires. The public reads were reanalyzed by TCRdb: fastp trimming at Q25, MiXCR alignment, in-frame beta chains only. Merged by CDR3 protein, the rows form single entries marked with the most common genes and DNA. What appears here as the V and J calls and clone size reflects TCRdb's work, not the paper's. Here the sample has roughly 340,000 distinct CDR3 sequences; approximately 15% occur a single time. Around 20% of the sample belongs to the ten largest clones.

This TCR was recovered from a man younger than 35 who had mild COVID-19 (a few samples of this study predate the infection). The sample titles of this study are shuffled in the database, so cell type and time point are left out; the donor was told from shared clones. This chain joins TRBV5-1 to TRBJ1-1; the D gene is unclear. Material: PBMCs or a T cell subset sorted from them (not recorded which). The CDR3 corresponds to CASSLYANTEAFF. The DNA reads as follows: TGCGCCAGCAGCTTGTACGCGAACACTGAAGCTTTCTTT. The entire variable domain, with the stretches around the CDR3 drawn from the reference TRBV5-1 and TRBJ1-1 proteins, is KAGVTQTPRYLIKTRGQQVTLSCSPISGHRSVSWYQQTPGQGLQFLFEYFSETQRNKGNFPGRFSGRQFSNSRSEMNVSTLELGDSALYLCASSLYANTEAFFGQGTRLTVV.